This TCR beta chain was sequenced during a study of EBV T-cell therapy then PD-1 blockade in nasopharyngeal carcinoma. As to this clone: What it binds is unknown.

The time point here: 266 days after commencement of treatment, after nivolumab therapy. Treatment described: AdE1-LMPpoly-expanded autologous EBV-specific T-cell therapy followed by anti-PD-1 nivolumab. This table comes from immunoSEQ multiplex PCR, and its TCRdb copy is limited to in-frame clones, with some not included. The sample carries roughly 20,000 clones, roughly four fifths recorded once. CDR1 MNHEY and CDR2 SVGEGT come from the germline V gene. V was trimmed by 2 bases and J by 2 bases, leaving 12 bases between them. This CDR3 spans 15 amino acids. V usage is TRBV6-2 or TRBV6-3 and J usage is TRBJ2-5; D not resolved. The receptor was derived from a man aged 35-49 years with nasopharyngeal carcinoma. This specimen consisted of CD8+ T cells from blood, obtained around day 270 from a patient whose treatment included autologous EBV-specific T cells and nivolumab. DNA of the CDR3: TGTGCCAGCAGTTACGGCCCTAGTTTGCAAGAGACCCAGTACTTC. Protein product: CASSYGPSLQETQYF.